These 4 T cell receptor beta chains originate from one sample sequenced in a study of monozygotic twins with inflammatory bowel disease. TCRdb re-called the 5' RACE reads and gives one entry per CDR3 protein, without DNA. The sample totals 150,000 to 200,000 distinct CDR3 sequences. Material for sequencing was blood. The receptors here all came from a human donor with ulcerative colitis or Crohn's disease, or a healthy co-twin of an affected twin (not recorded which).

The rearrangement joins TRBV5-1 to TRBJ2-3; TCRdb names TRBD2, which stays unverified in the absence of DNA. CDR3 length: 18 residues. Germline values: CDR1 SGHRS, CDR2 YFSETQ. The CDR3: CASSSLPGLAGATDTQYF.

This chain joins TRBV7-9 and TRBJ2-1. Per the germline V gene, CDR1 is SEHNR and CDR2 is FQNEAQ (reference sequence). The CDR3 has 14 amino acids. This chain's CDR3 is CASSLLETLNEQFF.

The chain is built from TRBV28 and TRBJ2-2; TCRdb names TRBD1, which stays unverified in the absence of DNA. This CDR3 comprises 18 residues. Germline V gene lookup returns CDR1 MDHEN and CDR2 SYDVKM. The CDR3 reads CASSLWGLADSITGELFF. The full variable domain, its missing parts supplied by reference TRBV28 and TRBJ2-2, is DVKVTQSSRYLVKRTGEKVFLECVQDMDHENMFWYRQDPGLGLRLIYFSYDVKMKEKGDIPEGYSVSREKKERFSLILESASTNQTSMYLCASSLWGLADSITGELFFGEGSRLTVL.

V is TRBV7-2 and J is TRBJ2-7. The germline V gene has CDR1 SGHTA and CDR2 FQGNSA. The CDR3 is made up of 13 amino acids. The CDR3 region is CASSLQWGYEQYF.